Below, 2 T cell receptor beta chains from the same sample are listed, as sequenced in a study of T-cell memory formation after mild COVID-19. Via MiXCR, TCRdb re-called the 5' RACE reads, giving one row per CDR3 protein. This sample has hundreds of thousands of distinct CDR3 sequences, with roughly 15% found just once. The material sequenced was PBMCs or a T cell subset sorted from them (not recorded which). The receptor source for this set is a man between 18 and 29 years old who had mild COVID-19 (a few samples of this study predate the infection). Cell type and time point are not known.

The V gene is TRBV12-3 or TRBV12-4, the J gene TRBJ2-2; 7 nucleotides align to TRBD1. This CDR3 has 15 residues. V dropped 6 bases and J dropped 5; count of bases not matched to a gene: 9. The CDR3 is CASRNRDRVTGELFF. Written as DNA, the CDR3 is TGTGCCAGCAGGAACAGGGACAGAGTTACCGGGGAGCTGTTTTTT.

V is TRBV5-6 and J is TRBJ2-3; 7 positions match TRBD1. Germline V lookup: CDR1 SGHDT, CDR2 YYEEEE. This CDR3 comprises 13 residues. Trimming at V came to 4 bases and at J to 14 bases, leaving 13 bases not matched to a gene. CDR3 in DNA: TGTGCCAGCAGCGCAAACAGGGGATCCTGGCCGTATTTT. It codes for CASSANRGSWPYF.